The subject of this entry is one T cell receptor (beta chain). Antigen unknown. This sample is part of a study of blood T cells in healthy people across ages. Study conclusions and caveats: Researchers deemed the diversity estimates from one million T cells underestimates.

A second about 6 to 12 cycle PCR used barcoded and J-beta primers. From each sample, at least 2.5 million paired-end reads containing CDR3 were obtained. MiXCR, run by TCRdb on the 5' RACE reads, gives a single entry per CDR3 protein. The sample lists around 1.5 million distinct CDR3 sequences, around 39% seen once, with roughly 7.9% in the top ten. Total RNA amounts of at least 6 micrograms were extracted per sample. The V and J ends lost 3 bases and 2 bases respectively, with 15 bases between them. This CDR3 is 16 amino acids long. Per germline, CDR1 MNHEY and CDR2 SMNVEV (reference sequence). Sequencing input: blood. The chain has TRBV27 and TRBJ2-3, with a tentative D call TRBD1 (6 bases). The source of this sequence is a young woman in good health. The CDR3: CASSLGWDTVTDTQYF. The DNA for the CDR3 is TGTGCCAGCAGTTTGGGCTGGGACACAGTCACAGATACGCAGTATTTT.